This T cell receptor beta chain is drawn from a study of human T cells and chemical hapten exposure. Overall study: How much TCR each sample yielded varied, mostly because pooled library volumes differed slightly.

Noted time point: pre-sensitization, week 0. Treatment here: therapeutic diphenylcyclopropenone sensitization with weekly scalp DPC. TCRdb re-called the RACE reads with MiXCR, one entry per CDR3 protein. The sample contains under 300,000 distinct CDR3 sequences, around 7.3% of which appear only once. Trimming removed 2 bases from V and 0 bases from J; junction bases left unmatched: 14. Germline-derived CDR1 and CDR2 are ENHRY and SYGVKD. This CDR3 region has 19 residues. The sequenced sample was whole blood, obtained in connection with sensitization to the hapten diphenylcyclopropenone (DPC). The source of this sequence is a man between 18 and 29 years old with alopecia areata. Some clones in this sample may be carry-over from other donors' samples. The chain carries TRBV10-3 and TRBJ1-2, with 8 bases fitting TRBD1. CDR3 sequence (DNA): TGTGCCATCAGTGAGCTTGGGACAGGTCCAACGGTATCTAACTATGGCTACACCTTC. This translates into CAISELGTGPTVSNYGYTF.